The 26 T cell receptor beta chains below all came from one sample that was sequenced in a study of cytomegalovirus exposure and HLA in healthy donors. Sequenced by immunoSEQ multiplex PCR; TCRdb stores in-frame clones only, minus some. In the table there are about 130,000 clones, approximately 95% of which are singletons. The sequenced sample was PBMCs. The receptor set was obtained from a man between 18 and 35 years old in good health and CMV-seronegative.

The genes are TRBV6-4 and TRBJ1-5; 8 nucleotides agree with TRBD1. Germline lookup yields CDR1 MRHNA and CDR2 SNTAGT. The junction had 11 bases not matched to a gene; V was cut back by 8 bases and J by 5 bases. The CDR3 contains 15 residues. CDR3 residues: CASLTGQAPYQPQHF. In DNA, the CDR3 is TGTGCCAGCCTGACGGGACAGGCCCCTTATCAGCCCCAGCATTTT.

This sequence joins TRBV29-1 and TRBJ1-5; 7 bases are a match to TRBD1. The V and J ends lost 6 bases and 0 bases, in that order; junction bases with no gene match: 5. This CDR3 is 14 amino acids long. CDR1 is SQVTM, CDR2 ANQGSEA, per germline. The CDR3 loop is CSVPTGDSNQPQHF. In DNA form, the CDR3 reads TGCAGCGTCCCCACAGGGGATAGCAATCAGCCCCAGCATTTT.

This chain links TRBV7-8 with TRBJ1-1; possibly TRBD1 for D (6 bases). Germline V gene sequence: CDR1 SGHVS, CDR2 FQNEAQ. The CDR3 is made up of 17 amino acids. V was pared by 2 bases and J by 0 bases, with 16 bases between. The CDR3 protein is CASSLSHTRGMNTEAFF. The DNA for the CDR3 is TGTGCCAGCAGCTTATCACATACGAGGGGGATGAACACTGAAGCTTTCTTT.

The V call is TRBV28, the J call TRBJ2-7, with TRBD2 identical over 8 bases. Unmatched junction bases numbered 0, after V lost 2 bases and J lost 0 bases. The CDR3 covers 14 residues. Germline CDR1 is MDHEN and CDR2 is SYDVKM. The CDR3 protein is CASSLRGGSYEQYF. Here the CDR3 DNA reads TGTGCCAGCAGTTTACGGGGGGGCTCCTACGAGCAGTACTTC.

CDR3 amino acids: CASSPLLRDRTYEQYF. The DNA for the CDR3 is TGTGCCAGCAGTCCACTCCTCCGGGACAGGACCTACGAGCAGTACTTC. The chain carries TRBV28 and TRBJ2-7, with 8 bases identical to TRBD1. The trim removed 5 bases at V and 2 bases at J, leaving 11 bases unmatched. CDR1 and CDR2 from the germline V gene are MDHEN and SYDVKM. There are 16 residues in the CDR3.

V usage is TRBV28 and J usage is TRBJ2-5; 9 nucleotides match TRBD2. V shed 5 bases, J shed 3 bases, and the junction held 7 bases outside the gene matches. The CDR3 covers 15 residues. CDR1 and CDR2 (germline): MDHEN, SYDVKM. CDR3 nucleotides: TGTGCCAGCAGTGGGTGGACTAGCGCGAAAGAGACCCAGTACTTC. It is translated as CASSGWTSAKETQYF.

This chain joins TRBV27 and TRBJ2-6, with 9 bases identical to TRBD1. In germline, CDR1 is MNHEY, CDR2 SMNVEV (reference sequence). Trimming took 5 bases from V and 13 from J; bases not matched to a gene: 9. The CDR3 length is 14 residues. The CDR3 spells CASSAGTGNGVLTF. CDR3 DNA: TGTGCCAGCAGTGCGGGGACAGGGAATGGAGTCCTGACTTTC.

The chain couples TRBV27 to TRBJ1-2; weak D call: TRBD1 (5 bases). The CDR3 is 14 amino acids. V lost 5 bases and J 5 bases, leaving 15 bases between the germline ends. From germline, CDR1 is MNHEY and CDR2 SMNVEV (reference sequence). The CDR3 DNA reads as TGTGCCAGCAGTCGGGGCGGGGCGTTGTATGGCTACACCTTC. Protein: CASSRGGALYGYTF.

This clone was counted a few times. The chain recombines TRBV27 with TRBJ2-7; 13 nucleotides line up with TRBD2. With 3 bases clipped from V and 2 bases from J, the junction kept 7 bases outside the gene matches. The CDR3 is 17 amino acids. The germline V gene encodes CDR1 MNHEY and CDR2 SMNVEV (reference sequence). The CDR3 sequence: CASSFRLAGGAPYEQYF. CDR3 DNA: TGTGCCAGCAGTTTCCGACTAGCGGGAGGAGCTCCCTACGAGCAGTACTTC.

The CDR3: CASSSGPGGTGELFF. CDR3 in DNA: TGCGCCAGCAGCTCCGGCCCGGGGGGCACCGGGGAGCTGTTTTTT. The chain is built from TRBV5-1 and TRBJ2-2, with TRBD2 matching over 7 bases. The junction had 6 bases not matched to a gene; V was cut back by 3 bases and J by 4 bases. The CDR3 is made up of 15 amino acids. Germline CDR1 and CDR2: SGHRS and YFSETQ.

This chain joins TRBV28 and TRBJ2-3; a weak D match, TRBD1 (6 bases). The CDR3 totals 15 residues. Trimming pared 2 bases from V and 5 bases from J, leaving 14 bases between. Per the germline V gene, CDR1 is MDHEN and CDR2 is SYDVKM. The CDR3 region is CASSLHQQGLDTQYF. CDR3 DNA: TGTGCCAGCAGTTTACACCAACAGGGCTTAGATACGCAGTATTTT.

The chain combines TRBV10-3 with TRBJ2-7; D is possibly TRBD2 (6 bases). Germline loops: CDR1 ENHRY, CDR2 SYGVKD. The V gene lost 3 bases and the J gene lost 7 bases, with 10 bases spanning the gap. This CDR3 spans 12 amino acids. For the CDR3, the DNA is TGTGCCATCAGTGAAGCCCGGGGGGAGCAGTACTTC. This encodes CAISEARGEQYF.

The rearrangement joins TRBV28 to TRBJ1-5, with TRBD1 matching 7 bases. V lost 6 bases, J lost 9 bases, and 8 bases stayed unmatched. The CDR3 has 13 residues. Germline lookup yields CDR1 MDHEN and CDR2 SYDVKM. As DNA, the CDR3 is TGTGCCAGCAGGGTGACAGGGAATTGGCCCCAGCATTTT. Residues: CASRVTGNWPQHF.

This clone has just one count. The chain is built from TRBV28 and TRBJ2-3, with 14 bases that match TRBD2. The germline CDR1 and CDR2 sequences are MDHEN and SYDVKM. V shed 4 bases, J shed 4 bases, and the junction held 13 bases outside the gene matches. The CDR3 runs 19 residues. The CDR3 reads CASSYLRPGLAGEADTQYF. The CDR3 DNA is TGTGCCAGCAGTTACCTCAGACCGGGACTAGCGGGAGAAGCAGATACGCAGTATTTT.

This sequence joins TRBV7-9 and TRBJ2-7; D is unresolved. The CDR3 spans 14 residues. V gave up 5 bases and J gave up 2 bases, with 13 bases separating them. Germline V gene sequence: CDR1 SEHNR, CDR2 FQNEAQ (reference sequence). The DNA of the CDR3 is TGTGCCAGCAGCCCCGGCGGTCTCGCCTACGAGCAGTACTTC. This encodes CASSPGGLAYEQYF.

This clone was seen more than once but under ten times. The rearrangement joins TRBV28 to TRBJ2-1; 8 nucleotides align to TRBD2. Germline V gives CDR1 MDHEN, CDR2 SYDVKM. CDR3 length: 16 amino acids. V dropped 5 bases and J dropped 2; count of bases not matched to a gene: 8. Here the CDR3 reads CASSLSGIGTYNEQFF. CDR3 sequence (DNA): TGTGCCAGCAGTCTTAGCGGGATAGGGACCTACAATGAGCAGTTCTTC.

This chain connects TRBV4-3 to TRBJ1-3; D may be TRBD1 (6 bases). The CDR3 loop spans 19 amino acids. Looked up from germline, CDR1 is LGHNA and CDR2 is YSLEER. Trimming pared 0 bases from V and 0 bases from J, leaving 18 bases between. The DNA of the CDR3 is TGCGCCAGCAGCCAAGACTCCGTGGCAGGGGCTCTCTCTGGAAACACCATATATTTT. This codes for CASSQDSVAGALSGNTIYF.

The genes are TRBV7-9 and TRBJ1-4; TRBD1 might be the D (5 bases). This CDR3 is 17 amino acids long. The germline CDR1 and CDR2 sequences are SEHNR and FQNEAQ (reference sequence). Trimming removed 2 bases at V and 8 bases at J, with 21 bases between. The CDR3 loop is CASSLRLRGGEGEKLFF. The CDR3 DNA reads TGTGCCAGCAGCTTACGACTACGGGGAGGGGAGGGGGAAAAACTGTTTTTT. The full variable domain, completed using reference TRBV7-9 and TRBJ1-4, is DTGVSQNPRHKITKRGQNVTFRCDPISEHNRLYWYRQTLGQGPEFLTYFQNEAQLEKSRLLSDRFSAERPKGSFSTLEIQRTEQGDSAMYLCASSLRLRGGEGEKLFFGSGTQLSVL.

In regard to this clone: At one of its ends the junction is not consistent with the germline gene, which may arise from a read error. V gene TRBV7-2 combines with J gene TRBJ1-1, with D hard to call. The CDR3 covers 13 residues. Per the germline V gene, CDR1 is SGHTA and CDR2 is FQGNSA. CDR3 sequence reads: CASRLEEYTEAFF. The CDR3 DNA reads as TGTGCCAGCAGGTTAGAGGAGTACACTGAAGCTTTCTTT.

The V gene is TRBV6-6, the J gene TRBJ2-5; D is possibly TRBD1 (6 bases). Germline-derived CDR1 and CDR2 are MNHNY and SVGAGI (reference sequence). This CDR3 has 15 amino acids. V lost 0 bases to trimming and J lost 7 bases, with 15 bases between them. The CDR3 protein is CASSYSIGGYGTQYF. In DNA form, the CDR3 reads TGTGCCAGCAGTTACTCGATAGGGGGTTATGGGACCCAGTACTTC.

CDR3 sequence (DNA): TGTGCCTGGAGGCCCCAGGGCTCCTACGAGCAGTACTTC. Residues: CAWRPQGSYEQYF. The V and J genes are TRBV30 and TRBJ2-7; maybe TRBD1 (5 bases). V lost 3 bases and J 0 bases, leaving 9 bases between the germline ends. The CDR3 loop spans 13 amino acids. Germline lookup yields CDR1 GTSNPN and CDR2 SVGIG (reference sequence).

V is TRBV4-2 and J is TRBJ2-5, with TRBD2 matching 7 bases. CDR1 is LGHNA and CDR2 is YNFKEQ in the germline V gene. Unmatched junction bases numbered 7, after V lost 1 base and J lost 5 bases. This CDR3 is 15 amino acids long. The DNA of the CDR3 is TGTGCCAGCAGCCAAGGAGAGGCGGGAGATGAGACCCAGTACTTC. Protein product: CASSQGEAGDETQYF.

The count of this clone is one. This rearrangement joins TRBV15 to TRBJ2-2; the D gene is possibly TRBD2 (5 bases). Germline V gene sequence: CDR1 LNHNV, CDR2 YYDKDF (reference sequence). Trimming pared 5 bases from V and 4 bases from J, leaving 11 bases between. CDR3 length equals 14 residues. The CDR3 protein is CATSPRTPTGELFF. CDR3 bases: TGTGCCACCAGCCCTCGGACTCCCACCGGGGAGCTGTTTTTT.

The chain joins TRBV5-4 to TRBJ1-4; the D is unclear. The germline gives CDR1 SGHNT, CDR2 YYREEE (reference sequence). With 1 base removed from V and 6 bases from J, the gap between germline ends came to 10 bases. The CDR3 loop spans 14 amino acids. For the CDR3, the DNA is TGTGCCAGCAGCTTGTTCGGGGTGGATGAAAAACTGTTTTTT. It encodes CASSLFGVDEKLFF.

The CDR3 loop reads CASSRRTGGDGYTF. CDR3 DNA: TGTGCCAGCAGCCGTCGGACAGGGGGGGATGGCTACACCTTC. The chain carries TRBV11-2 and TRBJ1-2; the match to TRBD1 covers 10 bases. Germline-derived CDR1 and CDR2 are SGHAT and FQNNGV. The CDR3 totals 14 residues. V lost 5 bases to trimming and J lost 6 bases; unmatched junction nucleotides: 6.

This chain connects TRBV27 to TRBJ2-1; perhaps TRBD2 as D (6 bases). The CDR3 totals 17 residues. Trimming shortened V by 5 bases and J by 5 bases, and 22 bases separated the two germline ends. The V gene's germline CDR1 is MNHEY and CDR2 SMNVEV (reference sequence). The CDR3 coding sequence is TGTGCCAGCAGTCCTCTCTCGGGTAGCGGAAAAGACAATGAGCAGTTCTTC. It translates to CASSPLSGSGKDNEQFF.